This TCR beta chain derives from a study of blood T cell repertoires in COVID-19. Germline values: CDR1 MNHNY, CDR2 SVGAGI (reference sequence). CDR3 length: 15 residues. V lost 5 bases and J lost 8; bases outside the gene matches: 7. Sequenced by immunoSEQ multiplex PCR; TCRdb stores in-frame clones only, minus some. This table has 100,000 to 120,000 clones, roughly 91% appearing once. This clonotype was obtained from a woman in her forties or fifties with acute or convalescent COVID-19. Sequencing used peripheral blood. V usage is TRBV6-6 and J usage is TRBJ1-6; 9 nucleotides match TRBD1. DNA of the CDR3: TGTGCCAGCAGTGCCCGGGACAGGGTAGATTCACCCCTCCACTTT. This encodes CASSARDRVDSPLHF.